A single sample gave rise to the 9 T cell receptor beta chains below, sequenced in a study of T-cell reconstitution after alpha-beta-depleted transplantation in children. Unique molecular identifiers were incorporated when the TCRbeta library was constructed. Via MiXCR, TCRdb re-called the PCR reads, giving one row per CDR3 protein. The sample yields some 530,000 distinct CDR3 sequences, under 15% seen once. Sequencing was performed on PBMCs from the stem cell graft donor, taken from the stem cell graft. The source is a human donor who donated a stem cell graft to a child with combined immunodeficiency.

In its sample, this clonotype was seen a few times. V is TRBV12-3 or TRBV12-4 and J is TRBJ2-1; D perhaps matches TRBD1 (5 bases). Trimming stripped 6 bases from V and 7 bases from J, with 19 bases between. The length of the CDR3 is 15 residues. CDR3 loop: CASSLGQLQMNEQFF. CDR3 in DNA: TGTGCCAGCAGCCTCGGACAACTGCAAATGAATGAGCAGTTCTTC.

The chain joins TRBV12-3 or TRBV12-4 to TRBJ1-1; TRBD1 might be the D (6 bases). The CDR3 runs to 18 residues. V was trimmed by 3 bases and J by 3 bases, leaving 23 bases between them. The CDR3 region is CASSLATGGLRGDTEAFF. DNA for the CDR3: TGTGCCAGCAGTTTGGCGACAGGTGGACTAAGGGGGGACACTGAAGCTTTCTTT.

Only a few counts were recorded for this clonotype. This chain links TRBV9 with TRBJ2-1; perhaps TRBD2 as D (6 bases). Germline-derived CDR1 and CDR2 are SGDLS and YYNGEE. The V end was cut by 0 bases, the J end by 9 bases, with 16 bases between. The CDR3 is 15 residues long. CDR3 amino acids: CASSVGGGGYGEQFF. CDR3 coding DNA: TGTGCCAGCAGCGTAGGTGGCGGAGGGTATGGTGAGCAGTTCTTC.

This clonotype appeared many times. This sequence joins TRBV12-3 or TRBV12-4 and TRBJ1-6; unclear D gene. CDR3 length: 11 residues. Trimming took 2 bases from V and 14 from J, leaving 7 bases between them. The CDR3 loop reads CASSLRGSLHF. The CDR3 coding sequence is TGTGCCAGCAGTTTACGGGGATCCCTCCACTTT.

This rearrangement joins TRBV5-4 to TRBJ1-1; D is perhaps TRBD1 (6 bases). The V gene's germline CDR1 is SGHNT and CDR2 YYREEE (reference sequence). V dropped 4 bases and J dropped 4 bases, with 20 bases sitting between them. The CDR3 length is 16 residues. The CDR3: CASSLLTGQAVTEAFF. CDR3 DNA: TGTGCCAGCAGCCTACTGACAGGCCAGGCGGTCACTGAAGCTTTCTTT.

The rearrangement links TRBV6-5 to TRBJ2-5; D gene uncertain. Trimming took off 0 bases at V and 4 bases at J, with 12 bases between the two ends. In germline, CDR1 is MNHEY, CDR2 SVGAGI. This CDR3 is built from 15 residues. Here the CDR3 reads CASSYSDSEIETQYF. The CDR3 coding sequence is TGTGCCAGCAGTTACTCAGACTCGGAGATAGAGACCCAGTACTTC.

This clonotype was seen many times. V is TRBV12-3 or TRBV12-4 and J is TRBJ2-2, with a weak D call TRBD1 (5 bases). The V end was cut by 1 base, the J end by 3 bases, with 6 bases between. This CDR3 has 14 residues. CDR3 loop: CASSLGGDTGELFF. In DNA, the CDR3 is TGTGCCAGCAGTTTAGGGGGCGACACCGGGGAGCTGTTTTTT.

This clonotype was recorded many times. The chain uses TRBV29-1 and TRBJ2-3; TRBD1 is a possible D gene (6 bases). Looked up from germline, CDR1 is SQVTM and CDR2 is ANQGSEA. V was trimmed by 6 bases and J by 3 bases, leaving 10 bases between them. The CDR3 is 12 residues long. This CDR3 reads CSVRQVTDTQYF. CDR3 nucleotides: TGCAGCGTCCGACAGGTTACAGATACGCAGTATTTT.

This clonotype was counted many times. The rearrangement uses TRBV12-3 or TRBV12-4 and TRBJ2-2; D could derive from TRBD1 or TRBD2 (5 bases each). The CDR3 totals 13 residues. The V end was cut by 5 bases, the J end by 4 bases, with 8 bases between. CDR3 loop: CASSPGTTGELFF. The CDR3 nucleotides are TGTGCCAGCAGTCCCGGGACCACCGGGGAGCTGTTTTTT.